The present entry profiles one T cell receptor (beta chain) with its context. What it recognizes is unknown. The CDR3 runs 12 residues. The germline CDR1 and CDR2 sequences are SGHDT and YYEEEE. Trimming removed 0 bases at V and 4 bases at J, with 3 bases between. Data came from immunoSEQ multiplex PCR; TCRdb stores just in-frame clones and leaves some out. The table includes roughly 30,000 clones, more than 70% detected once. The time point is: before natalizumab initiation. Every listed patient previously received interferon beta; all PML patients were women. T0 refers to blood drawn before natalizumab was first infused. This specimen belongs to a study of multiple sclerosis patients with progressive multifocal leukoencephalopathy. Whole-study findings and limits: Expanded clones at PML onset predated and persisted through natalizumab therapy. No common TRBV or TRBJ usage or pairing appeared at PML.

V and J are TRBV5-6 and TRBJ2-3; D not certain. This clonotype was sampled from a human donor with multiple sclerosis. Sequences were obtained from PBMCs. CDR3 in amino acids: CASSLVADTQYF. CDR3 DNA sequence: TGTGCCAGCAGCTTGGTGGCAGATACGCAGTATTTT.